This TCR beta chain was sequenced for a study of post-analysis software for immune sequencing data. General study findings and limits: Included in a set of roughly five TRBV segments more frequent in patients than controls were TRBV5-6, TRBV5-1 and TRBV20-1. Significantly lower normalized Chao1 diversity was found in patients with multiple sclerosis relative to controls.

Libraries were made from TCR beta cDNA, and they carried unique molecular identifiers. TCRdb independently ran MiXCR on the PCR reads; one entry per CDR3 protein. The data show some 690,000 distinct CDR3 sequences, roughly 27% seen once. About this clonotype: Its antigen is not identified.

Germline values: CDR1 MNHEY, CDR2 SVGAGI. This CDR3 region has 15 residues. Trimming took off 4 bases at V and 6 bases at J, with 18 bases between the two ends. J is TRBJ1-2 and V is TRBV6-5; D remains ambiguous. The source material was blood. The receptor's source is a girl aged 5-17 years with multiple sclerosis. This chain's CDR3 is CASSSPRRVLHGYTF. The CDR3 nucleotides read TGTGCCAGCAGTTCCCCGAGGAGGGTGCTACATGGCTACACCTTC.